A single T cell receptor beta chain is shown here with its context. This sample is part of a study of blood T cell repertoires in COVID-19. Study at large: Acute and convalescent COVID-19 samples came from the United States, Italy and Spain.

V was clipped by 0 bases and J by 1 base, with 10 bases between them. This CDR3 contains 15 residues. The germline gives CDR1 SGHRS, CDR2 YFSETQ. Per the study methods: For nucleated cells, counts were estimated from reference gene primer amplification. Generated by immunoSEQ multiplex PCR, the TCRdb table keeps only in-frame clones and is missing some. The V and J calls and the clone size are those of that table, but D and trimming were determined from the DNA. The table includes 95,000 to 150,000 clones, around 80% detected once. The chain links TRBV5-1 to TRBJ1-1; no firm D call. This TCR was recovered from a man between 25 and 39 years old with COVID-19, enrolled during active disease. Sequenced input: peripheral blood. CDR3: CASSLVRGRNTEAFF. The CDR3 DNA follows: TGCGCCAGCAGCTTGGTCCGGGGAAGGAACACTGAAGCTTTCTTT.